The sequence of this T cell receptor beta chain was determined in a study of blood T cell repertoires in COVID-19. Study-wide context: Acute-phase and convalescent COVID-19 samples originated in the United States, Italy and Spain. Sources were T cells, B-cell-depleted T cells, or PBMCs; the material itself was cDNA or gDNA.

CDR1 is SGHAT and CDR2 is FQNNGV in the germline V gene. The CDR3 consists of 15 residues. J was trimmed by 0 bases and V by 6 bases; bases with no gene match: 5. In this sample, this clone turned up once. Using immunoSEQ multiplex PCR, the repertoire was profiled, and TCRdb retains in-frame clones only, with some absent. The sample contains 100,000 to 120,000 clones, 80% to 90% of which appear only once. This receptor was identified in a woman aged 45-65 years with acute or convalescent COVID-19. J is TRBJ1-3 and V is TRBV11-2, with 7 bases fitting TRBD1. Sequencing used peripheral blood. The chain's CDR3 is CASSRQGLSGNTIYF. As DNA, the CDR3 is TGTGCCAGCAGTCGACAGGGCCTCTCTGGAAACACCATATATTTT. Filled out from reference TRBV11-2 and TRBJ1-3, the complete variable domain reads EAGVAQSPRYKIIEKRQSVAFWCNPISGHATLYWYQQILGQGPKLLIQFQNNGVVDDSQLPKDRFSAERLKGVDSTLKIQPAKLEDSAVYLCASSRQGLSGNTIYFGEGSWLTVV.